The 16 T cell receptor beta chains below come from one sample, sequenced in a study of blood T cell repertoires in COVID-19. Sequencing used immunoSEQ multiplex PCR; TCRdb keeps in-frame clones, though not all of them. The sample comprises 150,000 or so clones, more than 80% of which are singletons, and about an eighth rests with the top ten. The material sequenced was peripheral blood. Source of these receptors: a man aged 18 to 30 with COVID-19, enrolled during active disease.

The gene calls are TRBV5-1 and TRBJ2-5; 11 bases line up with TRBD2. CDR1 and CDR2 (germline): SGHRS, YFSETQ. Trimming removed 4 bases from V and 7 bases from J; junction bases left unmatched: 6. The CDR3 is 14 residues long. The CDR3 sequence: CASSRGLAVGTQYF. The CDR3 nucleotides are TGCGCCAGCAGCCGGGGACTAGCGGTAGGGACCCAGTACTTC.

This chain uses TRBV12-3 or TRBV12-4 with TRBJ2-4, with 9 bases fitting TRBD1. The CDR3 has 13 amino acids. The J segment lost 16 bases and the V segment lost 6 bases, leaving 13 bases of the junction unmatched. CDR3 sequence: CASSLRDRVGFYF. DNA of the CDR3: TGTGCCAGCAGCCTCCGGGACAGGGTGGGGTTCTACTTC.

The gene calls are TRBV7-6 and TRBJ2-1; possibly TRBD2 for D (5 bases). This CDR3 spans 17 amino acids. The V gene lost 1 base and the J gene lost 7 bases, with 20 bases spanning the gap. The germline CDR1 and CDR2 sequences are SGHVS and FNYEAQ. In nucleotides, the CDR3 is TGTGCCAGCAGCTTAGACTGGGGAAGCACTGAGCGGAATGAGCAGTTCTTC. Translated: CASSLDWGSTERNEQFF.

The chain recombines TRBV14 with TRBJ2-1, with D hard to call. Trimming left V 3 bases short and J 8 bases short, with 14 bases between. Germline V gives CDR1 SGHDN, CDR2 FVKESK. The length of the CDR3 is 14 residues. For the CDR3, the DNA is TGTGCCAGCAGCCAGAAAGTCAGTGTCGATGAGCAGTTCTTC. Translating it yields CASSQKVSVDEQFF.

This clone was detected only once. CDR3 coding DNA: TGTGCCAGCACCGCGGGGGGAGGGTCTGGGGCCAACGTCCTGACTTTC. Its translation: CASTAGGGSGANVLTF. The gene calls are TRBV13 and TRBJ2-6, with TRBD2 matching over 8 bases. Germline CDR1 reads PRHDT; CDR2 reads FYEKMQ (reference sequence). The CDR3 runs 16 residues. Germline trimming cut 7 bases from V and 1 base from J; bases unmatched to any gene: 6.

The chain employs TRBV7-2 and TRBJ2-3, with TRBD2 as a possible D gene (6 bases). The germline CDR1 and CDR2 sequences are SGHTA and FQGNSA. Deletions cut 6 bases from V and 0 bases from J, with 25 bases between. This CDR3 region has 19 residues. CDR3 sequence: CASSSKDGWREASTDTQYF. The CDR3 DNA is TGTGCCAGCAGTTCTAAGGACGGTTGGAGGGAAGCTAGCACAGATACGCAGTATTTT.

This sequence joins TRBV6-6 and TRBJ1-2; 8 nucleotides line up with TRBD1. Germline V gives CDR1 MNHNY, CDR2 SVGAGI (reference sequence). The CDR3 runs to 16 residues. Germline trimming cut 0 bases from V and 3 bases from J; bases unmatched to any gene: 6. The CDR3 loop is CASSYSKTGADYGYTF. Here the CDR3 DNA reads TGTGCCAGCAGTTACTCTAAGACAGGGGCGGACTATGGCTACACCTTC.

The chain links TRBV28 to TRBJ2-3; TRBD2 matches at 7 bases. The length of the CDR3 is 15 residues. Unmatched junction bases numbered 7, after V lost 5 bases and J lost 2 bases. Germline V gives CDR1 MDHEN, CDR2 SYDVKM. Written as DNA, the CDR3 is TGTGCCAGCAGTCCCGGGGACTACTCCACAGATACGCAGTATTTT. This sequence encodes CASSPGDYSTDTQYF.

The rearrangement links TRBV5-4 to TRBJ2-1, with D unresolved. Trimming left V 0 bases short and J 7 bases short, with 8 bases between. CDR1 is SGHNT, CDR2 YYREEE, per germline (reference sequence). This CDR3 contains 13 residues. In nucleotides, the CDR3 is TGTGCCAGCAGCTTGGAGGAGTTTAATGAGCAGTTCTTC. It translates to CASSLEEFNEQFF.

The rearrangement uses TRBV6-6 and TRBJ2-2; TRBD2 aligns across 7 bases. With V trimmed by 8 bases and J by 4 bases, 7 bases remained unmatched. The germline gives CDR1 MNHNY, CDR2 SVGAGI (reference sequence). The CDR3 length is 14 residues. The CDR3 region has the DNA TGTGCCAGCCGCGGGAGAGCCGGCACCGGGGAGCTGTTTTTT. Residues: CASRGRAGTGELFF.

The chain recombines TRBV7-9 with TRBJ2-7; TRBD1 matches 7 bases. V was clipped by 4 bases and J by 4 bases; unmatched bases: 10. CDR1 is SEHNR, CDR2 FQNEAQ, per germline (reference sequence). CDR3 length: 15 amino acids. The CDR3 is CASSSTADRLYEQYF. The DNA for the CDR3 is TGTGCCAGCAGCTCGACTGCGGACAGGTTGTACGAGCAGTACTTC. Together with reference TRBV7-9 and TRBJ2-7, the CDR3 gives the full variable domain: DTGVSQNPRHKITKRGQNVTFRCDPISEHNRLYWYRQTLGQGPEFLTYFQNEAQLEKSRLLSDRFSAERPKGSFSTLEIQRTEQGDSAMYLCASSSTADRLYEQYFGPGTRLTVT.

The chain uses TRBV12-3 or TRBV12-4 and TRBJ2-7; D gene unclear. The CDR3 sequence is 13 residues long. Trimming removed 5 bases at V and 2 bases at J, with 10 bases between. The CDR3 DNA reads TGTGCCAGCAGTCATGGCAGGACCTACGAGCAGTACTTC. It specifies CASSHGRTYEQYF.

This chain connects TRBV29-1 to TRBJ2-7, with D possibly matching TRBD2 (6 bases). The germline V and J ends were trimmed by 2 bases and 0 bases, with 14 bases remaining between them. There are 15 residues in the CDR3. CDR1 and CDR2 (germline): SQVTM, ANQGSEA. The CDR3, as DNA: TGCAGCGTTGAATTTCGGCGGGACGCCTCCTACGAGCAGTACTTC. Its translation is CSVEFRRDASYEQYF.

The V call is TRBV19, the J call TRBJ2-1; 10 nucleotides match TRBD2. V lost 2 bases to trimming and J lost 1 base; unmatched junction nucleotides: 2. The germline CDR1 and CDR2 sequences are LNHDA and SQIVND (reference sequence). This CDR3 spans 16 amino acids. The CDR3 reads CASSITAGGSYNEQFF. The CDR3 DNA sequence: TGTGCCAGTAGTATAACAGCGGGAGGGTCCTACAATGAGCAGTTCTTC. Looking up the rest from reference TRBV19 and TRBJ2-1 gives the full variable domain: DGGITQSPKYLFRKEGQNVTLSCEQNLNHDAMYWYRQDPGQGLRLIYYSQIVNDFQKGDIAEGYSVSREKKESFPLTVTSAQKNPTAFYLCASSITAGGSYNEQFFGPGTRLTVL.

This chain joins TRBV7-2 and TRBJ2-7; a possible D gene is TRBD1 (6 bases). The germline gives CDR1 SGHTA, CDR2 FQGNSA. The V and J ends lost 4 bases and 4 bases respectively, with 14 bases between them. The CDR3 is 14 amino acids. The CDR3 DNA follows: TGTGCCAGCAGCTCAGGTGGAGACAGGTACGAGCAGTACTTC. It specifies CASSSGGDRYEQYF.

The CDR3 loop reads CASSYSTTGTGIMPQHF. The CDR3 nucleotides read TGCGCCAGCAGCTACAGCACCACCGGGACAGGGATTATGCCCCAGCATTTT. This chain links TRBV4-1 with TRBJ1-5, with TRBD1 identical over 9 bases. CDR3 length: 17 amino acids. Trimming at V came to 5 bases and at J to 9 bases, leaving 17 bases not matched to a gene. Germline lookup yields CDR1 MGHRA and CDR2 YSYEKL.